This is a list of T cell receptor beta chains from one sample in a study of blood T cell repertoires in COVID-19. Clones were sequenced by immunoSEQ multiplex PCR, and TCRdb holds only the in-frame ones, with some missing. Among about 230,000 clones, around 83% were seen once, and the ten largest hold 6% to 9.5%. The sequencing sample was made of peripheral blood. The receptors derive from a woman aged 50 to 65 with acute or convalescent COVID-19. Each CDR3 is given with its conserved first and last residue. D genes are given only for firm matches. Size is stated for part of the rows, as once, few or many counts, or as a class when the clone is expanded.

CASSLDRVGTDTQYF	TGTGCCAGCAGCTTGGACAGGGTCGGGACAGATACGCAGTATTTT	TRBV7-2	once	TRBJ2-3	TRBD1
CASSEGTGSFYGYTF	TGTGCCAGCAGTGAAGGGACAGGGAGTTTTTACGGCTACACCTTC	TRBV6-1	NA	TRBJ1-2	TRBD1
CASSFSDRPSYEQYF	TGTGCCAGCAGTTTCTCGGACAGACCCTCCTACGAGCAGTACTTC	TRBV28	NA	TRBJ2-7	NA
CASTYRGTEAFF	TGTGCCAGCACCTATCGGGGCACTGAAGCTTTCTTT	TRBV11-2	NA	TRBJ1-1	NA
CARRTGNNEQFF	TGTGCCAGGAGGACAGGGAATAATGAGCAGTTCTTC	TRBV27	few	TRBJ2-1	TRBD1
CASSHLGQRNYGYTF	TGTGCCAGCAGCCACCTCGGACAGCGGAACTATGGCTACACCTTC	TRBV9	NA	TRBJ1-2	NA
CASSLQKYGYTF	TGTGCCAGCAGTCTCCAGAAGTATGGCTACACCTTC	TRBV28	NA	TRBJ1-2	NA
CASKTGTGGAETQYF	TGTGCCAGTAAAACCGGGACAGGGGGCGCCGAGACCCAGTACTTC	TRBV19	NA	TRBJ2-5	TRBD1
CASRGQGYNSPLHF	TGTGCCAGCAGGGGACAGGGTTATAATTCACCCCTCCACTTT	TRBV6-5	NA	TRBJ1-6	TRBD1
CASSLISNEQFF	TGTGCCAGCAGTTTGATTAGCAATGAGCAGTTCTTC	TRBV28	NA	TRBJ2-1	NA
CASSQDPGMALYEQYF	TGTGCCAGCAGCCAAGACCCAGGGATGGCCCTATACGAGCAGTACTTC	TRBV4-2	NA	TRBJ2-7	NA
CASSARTSGRETQYF	TGTGCCAGCAGCGCTAGGACTAGCGGTCGAGAGACCCAGTACTTC	TRBV14	NA	TRBJ2-5	TRBD2
CASSPPVVAYGYTF	TGTGCCAGCTCACCACCCGTAGTAGCCTATGGCTACACCTTC	TRBV18	few	TRBJ1-2	NA
CASTLGLGIGDTEAFF	TGCGCCAGCACCCTGGGGTTGGGGATCGGGGACACTGAAGCTTTCTTT	TRBV5-1	NA	TRBJ1-1	NA
CASSYGGSGQPQHF	TGTGCCAGCAGTTATGGGGGCTCGGGACAGCCCCAGCATTTT	TRBV6-5	NA	TRBJ1-5	NA
CASSQEVRDEQFF	TGTGCCAGCAGCCAAGAAGTACGGGATGAGCAGTTCTTC	TRBV3-1/TRBV3-2	once	TRBJ2-1	NA
CASSLSVGEYNEQFF	TGTGCCAGCAGCTTATCTGTCGGGGAGTACAATGAGCAGTTCTTC	TRBV11-3	NA	TRBJ2-1	NA
CASSSRGLGEQFF	TGCGCCAGCAGCTCGAGGGGGTTGGGTGAGCAGTTCTTC	TRBV5-1	NA	TRBJ2-1	NA
CASSGGRDRGVSPLHF	TGTGCCAGCAGTGGGGGACGGGACAGGGGTGTGTCACCCCTCCACTTT	TRBV6-1	NA	TRBJ1-6	TRBD1
CASSPGTEAFF	TGTGCCAGCAGCCCGGGGACTGAAGCTTTCTTT	TRBV7-9	NA	TRBJ1-1	NA
CASSSRWGRGQPQHF	TGTGCCAGCAGTTCCCGATGGGGGAGGGGTCAGCCCCAGCATTTT	TRBV6-5	NA	TRBJ1-5	NA
CASSVNRDSMDEQYF	TGTGCCAGCAGTGTGAACCGGGACAGTATGGACGAGCAGTACTTC	TRBV6-8	NA	TRBJ2-7	TRBD1
CASSQGRGRPGNTIYF	TGCGCCAGCAGCCAAGGAAGGGGGAGACCTGGAAACACCATATATTTT	TRBV4-3	NA	TRBJ1-3	NA
CASSPSGKYGETQYF	TGTGCCAGCAGCCCTTCCGGGAAATATGGCGAGACCCAGTACTTC	TRBV5-6	NA	TRBJ2-5	NA
CASSPGGGNQPQHF	TGTGCCAGCAGCCCAGGGGGCGGCAATCAGCCCCAGCATTTT	TRBV27	once	TRBJ1-5	TRBD1
CASSLHGTSGTGELFF	TGTGCCAGCAGCTTACATGGGACTAGCGGGACCGGGGAGCTGTTTTTT	TRBV11-3	NA	TRBJ2-2	TRBD2
CASSQDNRDEKLFF	TGCGCCAGCAGCCAAGATAACCGAGATGAAAAACTGTTTTTT	TRBV4-3	NA	TRBJ1-4	NA
CASRHPGLAGKNTGELFF	TGTGCCAGCAGACACCCGGGACTAGCGGGAAAGAACACCGGGGAGCTGTTTTTT	TRBV28	NA	TRBJ2-2	TRBD2
CASSPGTGSTDTQYF	TGTGCCAGCAGCCCGGGGACAGGAAGCACAGATACGCAGTATTTT	TRBV7-9	NA	TRBJ2-3	TRBD1
CASSQVWGPTYNEQFF	TGCGCCAGCAGCCAAGTTTGGGGGCCGACCTACAATGAGCAGTTCTTC	TRBV4-1	NA	TRBJ2-1	NA
CASSPLEGETQYF	TGTGCCAGCTCACCACTCGAGGGAGAGACCCAGTACTTC	TRBV18	NA	TRBJ2-5	NA
CASSQDLTGSGKQFF	TGTGCCAGCAGCCAAGATCTGACAGGGTCCGGAAAGCAGTTCTTC	TRBV3-1/TRBV3-2	NA	TRBJ2-1	TRBD1
CSVMAGNQPQHF	TGCAGCGTTATGGCAGGTAATCAGCCCCAGCATTTT	TRBV29-1	few	TRBJ1-5	NA
CASGLRNKTGESYNEQFF	TGTGCTAGTGGTTTGCGAAACAAGACAGGGGAGTCCTACAATGAGCAGTTCTTC	TRBV12-5	NA	TRBJ2-1	TRBD1
CASSQGLRGPQHF	TGTGCCAGCAGTCAGGGGCTGAGAGGGCCCCAGCATTTT	TRBV9	NA	TRBJ1-5	NA
CATQLAGDNYEQYF	TGTGCCACCCAACTAGCGGGGGATAACTACGAGCAGTACTTC	TRBV7-2	NA	TRBJ2-7	TRBD2
CASSPGLASSYEQYF	TGTGCCAGCAGCCCCGGACTAGCGAGCTCCTACGAGCAGTACTTC	TRBV5-6	NA	TRBJ2-7	TRBD2
CASSQDPGRMGGDTQYF	TGCGCCAGCAGCCAAGATCCCGGACGCATGGGGGGAGATACGCAGTATTTT	TRBV4-3	NA	TRBJ2-3	NA
CASSLGQYGYTF	TGTGCCAGCAGTCTAGGACAGTATGGCTACACCTTC	TRBV6-2/TRBV6-3	NA	TRBJ1-2	NA
CASSPHRGVGVETQYF	TGTGCCAGCAGCCCGCACCGGGGGGTAGGAGTAGAGACCCAGTACTTC	TRBV7-2	NA	TRBJ2-5	TRBD2
CASSSTLVGEQYF	TGTGCCAGCAGCTCGACACTCGTTGGGGAGCAGTACTTC	TRBV7-2	NA	TRBJ2-7	NA
CASSLNSPNTEAFF	TGTGCCAGCAGCTTGAACTCTCCCAACACTGAAGCTTTCTTT	TRBV5-6	NA	TRBJ1-1	NA